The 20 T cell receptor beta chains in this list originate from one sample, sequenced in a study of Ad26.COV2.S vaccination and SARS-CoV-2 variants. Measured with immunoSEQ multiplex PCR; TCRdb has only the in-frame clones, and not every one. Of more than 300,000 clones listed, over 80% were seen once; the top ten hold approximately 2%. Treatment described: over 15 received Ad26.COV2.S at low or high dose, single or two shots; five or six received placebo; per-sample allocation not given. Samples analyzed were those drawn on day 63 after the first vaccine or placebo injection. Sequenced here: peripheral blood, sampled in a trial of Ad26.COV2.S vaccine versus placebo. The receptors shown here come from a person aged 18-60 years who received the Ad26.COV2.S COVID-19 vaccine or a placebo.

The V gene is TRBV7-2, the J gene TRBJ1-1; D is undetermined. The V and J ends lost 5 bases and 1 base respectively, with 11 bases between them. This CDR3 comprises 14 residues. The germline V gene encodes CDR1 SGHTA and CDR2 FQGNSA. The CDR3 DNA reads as TGTGCCAGCAGCGGTCAATTGGGGAACACTGAAGCTTTCTTT. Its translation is CASSGQLGNTEAFF.

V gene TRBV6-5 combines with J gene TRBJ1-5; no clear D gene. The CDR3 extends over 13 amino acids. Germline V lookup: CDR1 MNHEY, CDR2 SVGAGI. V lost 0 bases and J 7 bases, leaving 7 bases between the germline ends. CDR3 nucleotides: TGTGCCAGCAGTTACTCGGCGGGACAGCCCCAGCATTTT. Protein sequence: CASSYSAGQPQHF.

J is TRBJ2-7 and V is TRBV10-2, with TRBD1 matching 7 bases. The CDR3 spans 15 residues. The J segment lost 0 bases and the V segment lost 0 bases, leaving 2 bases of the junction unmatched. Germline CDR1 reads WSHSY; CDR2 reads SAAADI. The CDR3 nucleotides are TGCGCCAGCAGTGAGTCCGGGACAGCCTCCTACGAGCAGTACTTC. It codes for CASSESGTASYEQYF.

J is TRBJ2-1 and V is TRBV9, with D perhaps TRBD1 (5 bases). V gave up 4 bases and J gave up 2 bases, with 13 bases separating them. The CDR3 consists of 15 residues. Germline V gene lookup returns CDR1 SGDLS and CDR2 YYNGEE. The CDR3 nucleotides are TGTGCCAGCAGCCCCAGGCCGGACACCTACAATGAGCAGTTCTTC. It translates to CASSPRPDTYNEQFF.

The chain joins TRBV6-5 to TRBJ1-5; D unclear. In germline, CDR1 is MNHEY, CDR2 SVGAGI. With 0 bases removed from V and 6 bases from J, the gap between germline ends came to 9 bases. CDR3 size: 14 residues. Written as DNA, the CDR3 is TGTGCCAGCAGTTACTCGAGCGTAGGTCAGCCCCAGCATTTT. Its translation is CASSYSSVGQPQHF.

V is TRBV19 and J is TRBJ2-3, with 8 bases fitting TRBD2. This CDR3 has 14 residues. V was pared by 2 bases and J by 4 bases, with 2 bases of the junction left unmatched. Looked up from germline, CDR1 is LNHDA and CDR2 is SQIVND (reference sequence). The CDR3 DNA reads TGTGCCAGTAGTATAAGGACTAGCCCAGATACGCAGTATTTT. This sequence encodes CASSIRTSPDTQYF.

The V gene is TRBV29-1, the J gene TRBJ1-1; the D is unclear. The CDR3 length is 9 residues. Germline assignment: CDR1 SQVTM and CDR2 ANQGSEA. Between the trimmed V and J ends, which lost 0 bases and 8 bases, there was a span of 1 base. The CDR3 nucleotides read TGCAGCGTTGAAGAGGAAGCTTTCTTT. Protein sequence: CSVEEEAFF. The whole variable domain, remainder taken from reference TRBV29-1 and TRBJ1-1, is SAVISQKPSRDICQRGTSLTIQCQVDSQVTMMFWYRQQPGQSLTLIATANQGSEATYESGFVIDKFPISRPNLTFSTLTVSNMSPEDSSIYLCSVEEEAFFGQGTRLTVV.

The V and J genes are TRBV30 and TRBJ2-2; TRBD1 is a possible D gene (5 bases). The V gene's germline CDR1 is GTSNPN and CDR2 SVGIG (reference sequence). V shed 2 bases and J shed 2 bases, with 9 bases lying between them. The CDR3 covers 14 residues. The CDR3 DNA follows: TGTGCCTGGAGTAAGACAGTAAACACCGGGGAGCTGTTTTTT. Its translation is CAWSKTVNTGELFF.

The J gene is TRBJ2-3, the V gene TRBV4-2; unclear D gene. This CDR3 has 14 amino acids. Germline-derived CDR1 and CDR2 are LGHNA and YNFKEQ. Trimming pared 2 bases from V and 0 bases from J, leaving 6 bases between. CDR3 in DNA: TGTGCCAGCAGCCAACGGCAGAGCACAGATACGCAGTATTTT. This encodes CASSQRQSTDTQYF.

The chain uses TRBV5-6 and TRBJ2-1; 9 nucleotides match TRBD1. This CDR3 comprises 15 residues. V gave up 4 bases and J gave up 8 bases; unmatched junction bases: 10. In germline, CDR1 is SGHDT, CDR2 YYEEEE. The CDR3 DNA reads TGTGCCAGCAGCCTCGGGGACAGGGCTTTCTATGAGCAGTTCTTC. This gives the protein CASSLGDRAFYEQFF.

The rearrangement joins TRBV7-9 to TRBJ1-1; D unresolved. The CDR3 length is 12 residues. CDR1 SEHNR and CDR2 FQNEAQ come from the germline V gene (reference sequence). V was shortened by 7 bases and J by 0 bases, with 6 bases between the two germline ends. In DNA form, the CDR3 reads TGTGCCAGCACCGACGTGAACACTGAAGCTTTCTTT. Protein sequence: CASTDVNTEAFF.

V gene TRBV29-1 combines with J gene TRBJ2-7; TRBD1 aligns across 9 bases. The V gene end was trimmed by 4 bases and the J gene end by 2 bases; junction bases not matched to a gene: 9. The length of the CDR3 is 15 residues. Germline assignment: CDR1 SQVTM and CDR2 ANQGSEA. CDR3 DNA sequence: TGCAGCGTTGTAGGAGACGGACAGGGGACCTACGAGCAGTACTTC. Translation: CSVVGDGQGTYEQYF.

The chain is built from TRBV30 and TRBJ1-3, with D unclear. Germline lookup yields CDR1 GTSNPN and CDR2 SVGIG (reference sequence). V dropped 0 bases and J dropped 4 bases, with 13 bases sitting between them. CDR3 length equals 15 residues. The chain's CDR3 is CAWSVGLGSGNTIYF. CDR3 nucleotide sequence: TGTGCCTGGAGTGTAGGACTCGGGTCAGGAAACACCATATATTTT.

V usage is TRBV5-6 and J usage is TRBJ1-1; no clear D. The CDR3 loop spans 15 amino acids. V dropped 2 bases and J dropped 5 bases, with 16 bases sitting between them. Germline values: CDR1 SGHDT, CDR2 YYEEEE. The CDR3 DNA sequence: TGTGCCAGCAGCTTACGACGGCCTATCAGGACTGAAGCTTTCTTT. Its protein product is CASSLRRPIRTEAFF.

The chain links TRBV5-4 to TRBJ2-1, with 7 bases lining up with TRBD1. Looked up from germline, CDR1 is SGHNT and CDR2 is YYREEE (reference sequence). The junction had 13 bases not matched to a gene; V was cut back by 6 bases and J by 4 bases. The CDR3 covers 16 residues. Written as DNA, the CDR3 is TGTGCCAGCATGCTTTCTACGGGACAGAGATACAATGAGCAGTTCTTC. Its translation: CASMLSTGQRYNEQFF.

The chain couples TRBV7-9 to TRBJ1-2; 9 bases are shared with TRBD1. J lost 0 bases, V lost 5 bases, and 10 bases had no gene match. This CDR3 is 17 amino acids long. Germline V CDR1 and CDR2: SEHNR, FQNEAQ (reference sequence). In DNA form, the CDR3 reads TGTGCCAGCAGCCTACAGGGGGCGAGGGGTCCTAACTATGGCTACACCTTC. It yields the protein CASSLQGARGPNYGYTF.

CDR3 coding DNA: TGTGCCAGCAGCCCGAGCCACGGGGGGCGCACCGGGGAGCTGTTTTTT. Translating gives CASSPSHGGRTGELFF. The chain links TRBV11-2 to TRBJ2-2, with a weak D call TRBD2 (7 bases). Trimming cost V 5 bases and J 4 bases, with 17 bases left between them. Germline loops: CDR1 SGHAT, CDR2 FQNNGV. The CDR3 consists of 16 residues.

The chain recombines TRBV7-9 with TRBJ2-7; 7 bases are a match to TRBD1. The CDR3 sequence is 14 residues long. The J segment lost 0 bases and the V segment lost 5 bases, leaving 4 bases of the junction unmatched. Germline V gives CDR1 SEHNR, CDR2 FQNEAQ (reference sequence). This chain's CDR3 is CASSLRQGSYEQYF. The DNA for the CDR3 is TGTGCCAGCAGCCTCCGACAGGGCTCCTACGAGCAGTACTTC.

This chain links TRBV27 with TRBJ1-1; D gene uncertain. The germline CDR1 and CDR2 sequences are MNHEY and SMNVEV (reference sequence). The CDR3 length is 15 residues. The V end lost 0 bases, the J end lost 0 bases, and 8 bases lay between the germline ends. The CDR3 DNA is TGTGCCAGCAGTTTATCCACGGGGATGAACACTGAAGCTTTCTTT. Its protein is CASSLSTGMNTEAFF.

CDR3 in amino acids: CASSLFASDHRYNEQFF. The CDR3 bases are TGTGCCAGCAGTTTATTCGCTAGCGACCATCGCTACAATGAGCAGTTCTTC. The J gene is TRBJ2-1, the V gene TRBV27, with a possible D match to TRBD2 (6 bases). Germline V gene sequence: CDR1 MNHEY, CDR2 SMNVEV (reference sequence). V was pared by 1 base and J by 3 bases, with 16 bases between. The CDR3 is made up of 17 amino acids.